Each of the 13 T cell receptor beta chains below was sequenced from the same sample in a study of T cell responses to AZD1222 COVID-19 vaccine. Here immunoSEQ multiplex PCR was the method, and the copy in TCRdb shows in-frame clones only, minus some. This table has around 79,000 clones, around 90% appearing once. The source material was peripheral blood, sampled on day 0 of AZD1222 vaccination. The receptors shown here come from an adult in good health.

This clone was seen only once. This chain links TRBV19 with TRBJ2-2; D is unclear. CDR1 is LNHDA, CDR2 SQIVND, per germline (reference sequence). V lost 3 bases to trimming and J lost 3 bases, with 5 bases between them. CDR3 size: 13 residues. The CDR3 DNA is TGTGCCAGTAGTATGGGCTACACCGGGGAGCTGTTTTTT. Protein: CASSMGYTGELFF.

A few counts support this clone. The rearrangement uses TRBV5-4 and TRBJ1-2; tentatively, D is TRBD1 (5 bases). Germline V gene sequence: CDR1 SGHNT, CDR2 YYREEE (reference sequence). This CDR3 is 14 amino acids long. Trimming took 0 bases from V and 5 from J, leaving 11 bases between them. CDR3 loop: CASSLAAGPYGYTF. The CDR3 DNA reads TGTGCCAGCAGCTTGGCGGCAGGGCCATATGGCTACACCTTC.

This chain connects TRBV28 to TRBJ2-1; D is possibly TRBD2 (5 bases). V lost 7 bases to trimming and J lost 2 bases, with 15 bases between them. The CDR3 spans 15 residues. Germline V lookup: CDR1 MDHEN, CDR2 SYDVKM. CDR3 bases: TGTGCCAGCATCGTGGCGGGTTCGGCCTACAATGAGCAGTTCTTC. Translating it yields CASIVAGSAYNEQFF. Supplemented by reference TRBV28 and TRBJ2-1, the full variable domain reads DVKVTQSSRYLVKRTGEKVFLECVQDMDHENMFWYRQDPGLGLRLIYFSYDVKMKEKGDIPEGYSVSREKKERFSLILESASTNQTSMYLCASIVAGSAYNEQFFGPGTRLTVL.

V usage is TRBV7-2 and J usage is TRBJ2-7; D remains unclear. V dropped 8 bases and J dropped 5 bases, with 19 bases sitting between them. The CDR3 contains 14 residues. CDR1 SGHTA and CDR2 FQGNSA come from the germline V gene. In DNA form, the CDR3 reads TGTGCCAGCGGGCCACCTTCTAACAACCACGAGCAGTACTTC. It codes for CASGPPSNNHEQYF.

The chain uses TRBV12-3 or TRBV12-4 and TRBJ2-7; D remains ambiguous. This CDR3 region has 11 residues. Deletions cut 2 bases from V and 4 bases from J, with 3 bases between. The CDR3 is CASSLQYEQYF. CDR3 in DNA: TGTGCCAGCAGTTTACAGTACGAGCAGTACTTC.

The V call is TRBV2, the J call TRBJ1-5; 7 bases agree with TRBD1. Germline CDR1 is SNHLY and CDR2 is FYNNEI. Trimming cost V 4 bases and J 1 base; bases outside gene matches: 10. The CDR3 is 17 amino acids. CDR3 loop: CASSGTGRSLSNQPQHF. CDR3 DNA sequence: TGTGCCAGCAGTGGGACAGGAAGGTCGCTAAGCAATCAGCCCCAGCATTTT.

This chain connects TRBV12-3 or TRBV12-4 to TRBJ2-7; tentative D call: TRBD2 (5 bases). Trimming took off 2 bases at V and 5 bases at J, with 7 bases between the two ends. The CDR3 totals 12 residues. The CDR3 sequence: CASSLWENEQYF. CDR3 sequence (DNA): TGTGCCAGCAGTTTATGGGAGAACGAGCAGTACTTC.

This chain links TRBV19 with TRBJ1-1, with D tentatively TRBD1 (5 bases). The CDR3 runs 16 residues. Germline-derived CDR1 and CDR2 are LNHDA and SQIVND (reference sequence). V lost 5 bases to trimming and J lost 0 bases, with 16 bases between them. Here the CDR3 reads CASSPWGGNMNTEAFF. The CDR3 bases are TGTGCCAGTAGTCCCTGGGGGGGAAATATGAACACTGAAGCTTTCTTT.

V is TRBV6-5 and J is TRBJ1-6; D ambiguous. Between the trimmed V and J ends, which lost 9 bases and 7 bases, there was a span of 10 bases. The CDR3 contains 12 residues. Germline values: CDR1 MNHEY, CDR2 SVGAGI. CDR3 residues: CASWRLNSPLHF. CDR3 sequence (DNA): TGTGCCAGTTGGAGGCTCAATTCACCCCTCCACTTT.

The chain combines TRBV10-3 with TRBJ1-1; TRBD1 agrees at 7 bases. V dropped 7 bases and J dropped 5; count of bases not matched to a gene: 7. The CDR3 consists of 13 residues. Germline CDR1 is ENHRY and CDR2 is SYGVKD. CDR3 DNA: TGTGCCATCAATGGACAGGATGGTACTGAAGCTTTCTTT. Amino acid sequence: CAINGQDGTEAFF.

The genes are TRBV5-1 and TRBJ2-1; 10 bases agree with TRBD2. The V and J ends lost 0 bases and 6 bases, in that order; junction bases with no gene match: 6. CDR1 is SGHRS and CDR2 is YFSETQ in the germline V gene. This CDR3 region has 16 residues. The CDR3 spells CASSLESGRASNEQFF. CDR3 coding DNA: TGCGCCAGCAGCTTGGAAAGCGGGAGGGCTTCCAATGAGCAGTTCTTC.

This clone was picked up one time. The rearrangement links TRBV18 to TRBJ1-3; D remains unclear. The V gene lost 4 bases and the J gene lost 0 bases, with 10 bases spanning the gap. This CDR3 comprises 15 residues. Germline CDR1 reads KGHSH; CDR2 reads LQKENI. The CDR3 DNA sequence: TGTGCCAGCTCACAGCCGACAAGCTCTGGAAACACCATATATTTT. Its protein product is CASSQPTSSGNTIYF. The whole variable domain, remainder taken from reference TRBV18 and TRBJ1-3, is NAGVMQNPRHLVRRRGQEARLRCSPMKGHSHVYWYRQLPEEGLKFMVYLQKENIIDESGMPKERFSAEFPKEGPSILRIQQVVRGDSAAYFCASSQPTSSGNTIYFGEGSWLTVV.

This chain joins TRBV3-1 (or the pseudogene TRBV3-2) and TRBJ1-1, with a possible D match to TRBD1 (6 bases). The CDR3 loop spans 13 amino acids. The germline V and J ends were trimmed by 6 bases and 4 bases, with 12 bases remaining between them. From germline, CDR1 is LGHDT and CDR2 YNNKEL (reference sequence). CDR3 coding DNA: TGTGCCAGCAGGCAACAGGGAAGCACTGAAGCTTTCTTT. It yields the protein CASRQQGSTEAFF.